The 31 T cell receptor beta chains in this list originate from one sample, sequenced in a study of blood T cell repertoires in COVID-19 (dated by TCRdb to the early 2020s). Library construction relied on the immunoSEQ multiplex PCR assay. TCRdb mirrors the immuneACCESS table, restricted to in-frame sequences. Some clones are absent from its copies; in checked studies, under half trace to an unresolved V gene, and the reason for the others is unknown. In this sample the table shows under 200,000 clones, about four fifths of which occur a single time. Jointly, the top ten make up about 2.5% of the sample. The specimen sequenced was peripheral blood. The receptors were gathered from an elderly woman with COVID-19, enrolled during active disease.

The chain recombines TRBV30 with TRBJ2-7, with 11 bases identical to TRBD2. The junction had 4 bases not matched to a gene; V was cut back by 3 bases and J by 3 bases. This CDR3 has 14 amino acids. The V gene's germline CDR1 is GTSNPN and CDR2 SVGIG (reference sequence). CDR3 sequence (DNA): TGTGCCTGGAGGAAGCTAGCGGGAGGCTACGAGCAGTACTTC. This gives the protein CAWRKLAGGYEQYF. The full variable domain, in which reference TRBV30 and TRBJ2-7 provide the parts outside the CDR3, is SQTIHQWPATLVQPVGSPLSLECTVEGTSNPNLYWYRQAAGRGLQLLFYSVGIGQISSEVPQNLSASRPQDRQFILSSKKLLLSDSGFYLCAWRKLAGGYEQYFGPGTRLTVT.

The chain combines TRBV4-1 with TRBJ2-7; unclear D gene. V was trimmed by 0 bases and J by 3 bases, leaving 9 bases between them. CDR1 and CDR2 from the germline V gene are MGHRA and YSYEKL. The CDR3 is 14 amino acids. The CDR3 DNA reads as TGCGCCAGCAGCCAAGATGGGCAGATCTACGAGCAGTACTTC. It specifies CASSQDGQIYEQYF.

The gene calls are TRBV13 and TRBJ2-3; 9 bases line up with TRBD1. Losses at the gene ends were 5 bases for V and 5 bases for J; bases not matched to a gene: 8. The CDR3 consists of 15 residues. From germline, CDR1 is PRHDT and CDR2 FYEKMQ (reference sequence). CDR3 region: CASSTPGQGIDTQYF. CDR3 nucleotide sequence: TGTGCCAGCAGCACACCGGGACAGGGCATAGATACGCAGTATTTT.

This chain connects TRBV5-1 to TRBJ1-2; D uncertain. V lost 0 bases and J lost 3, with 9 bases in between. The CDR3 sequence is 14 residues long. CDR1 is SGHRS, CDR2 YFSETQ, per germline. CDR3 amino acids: CASSLEAEDYGYTF. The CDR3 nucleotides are TGCGCCAGCAGCTTGGAAGCGGAGGACTATGGCTACACCTTC.

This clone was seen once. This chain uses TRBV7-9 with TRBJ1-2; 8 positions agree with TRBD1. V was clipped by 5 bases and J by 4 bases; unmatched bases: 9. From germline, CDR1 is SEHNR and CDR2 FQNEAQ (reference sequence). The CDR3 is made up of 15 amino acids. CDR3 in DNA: TGTGCCAGCAGCGAATCGGACAGGGCCGGCTATGGCTACACCTTC. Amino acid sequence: CASSESDRAGYGYTF.

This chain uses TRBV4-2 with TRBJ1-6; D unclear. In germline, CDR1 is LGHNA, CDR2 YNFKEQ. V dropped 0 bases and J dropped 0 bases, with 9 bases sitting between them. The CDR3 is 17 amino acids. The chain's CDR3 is CASSQERGSSYNSPLHF. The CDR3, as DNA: TGTGCCAGCAGCCAAGAACGTGGGAGCTCCTATAATTCACCCCTCCACTTT.

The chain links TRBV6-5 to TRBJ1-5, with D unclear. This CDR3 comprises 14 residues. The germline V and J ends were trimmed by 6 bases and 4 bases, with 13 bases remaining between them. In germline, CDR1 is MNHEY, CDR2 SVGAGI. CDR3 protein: CASSLLVENQPQHF. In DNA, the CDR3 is TGTGCCAGCAGCCTACTCGTCGAAAATCAGCCCCAGCATTTT.

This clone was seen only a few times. CDR3 bases: TGCGCCAGCAGCTTAGCGGGAGCTTACAATGAGCAGTTCTTC. It translates to CASSLAGAYNEQFF. This rearrangement joins TRBV5-1 to TRBJ2-1; 8 bases are shared with TRBD2. CDR1 is SGHRS, CDR2 YFSETQ, per germline. Trimming at V came to 2 bases and at J to 4 bases, leaving 2 bases not matched to a gene. The CDR3 extends over 14 amino acids.

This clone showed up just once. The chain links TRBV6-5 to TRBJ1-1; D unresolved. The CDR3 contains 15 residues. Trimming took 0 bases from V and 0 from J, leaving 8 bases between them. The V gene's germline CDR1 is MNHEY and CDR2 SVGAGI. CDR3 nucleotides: TGTGCCAGCAGTTACTCGGTACTCATGAACACTGAAGCTTTCTTT. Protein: CASSYSVLMNTEAFF.

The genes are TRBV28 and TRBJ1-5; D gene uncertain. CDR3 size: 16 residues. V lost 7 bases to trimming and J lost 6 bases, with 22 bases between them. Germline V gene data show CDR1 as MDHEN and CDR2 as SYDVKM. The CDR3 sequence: CASKSAGEGRSQPQHF. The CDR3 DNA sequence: TGTGCCAGCAAATCAGCTGGGGAGGGCCGGAGTCAGCCCCAGCATTTT.

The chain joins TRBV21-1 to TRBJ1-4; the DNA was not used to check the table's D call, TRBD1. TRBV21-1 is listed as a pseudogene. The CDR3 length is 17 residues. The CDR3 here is CASSKATGGATNEKLFF. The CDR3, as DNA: TGTGCCAGCAGCAAAGCTACAGGGGGGGCAACTAATGAAAAACTGTTTTTT.

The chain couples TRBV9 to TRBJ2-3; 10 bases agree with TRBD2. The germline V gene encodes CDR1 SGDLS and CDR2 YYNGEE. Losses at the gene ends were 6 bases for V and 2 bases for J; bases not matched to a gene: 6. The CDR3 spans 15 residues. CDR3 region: CASTLSGGTTDTQYF. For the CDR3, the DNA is TGTGCCAGCACCCTTAGCGGGGGGACCACAGATACGCAGTATTTT.

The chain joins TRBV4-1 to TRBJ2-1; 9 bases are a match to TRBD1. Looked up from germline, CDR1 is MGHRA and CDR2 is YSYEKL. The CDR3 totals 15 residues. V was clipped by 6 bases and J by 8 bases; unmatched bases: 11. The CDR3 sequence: CASRNSGQGSDEQFF. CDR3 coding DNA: TGCGCCAGCAGGAACTCCGGACAGGGGTCGGATGAGCAGTTCTTC.

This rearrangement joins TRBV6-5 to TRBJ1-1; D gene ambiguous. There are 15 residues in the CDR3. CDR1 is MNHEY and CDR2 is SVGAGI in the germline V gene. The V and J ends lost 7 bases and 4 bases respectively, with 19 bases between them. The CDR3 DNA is TGTGCCAGCACCTCGTTGCAGTGGGCTCTCACTGAAGCTTTCTTT. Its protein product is CASTSLQWALTEAFF.

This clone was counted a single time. Here the CDR3 reads CAIALGQGLKETQYF. The CDR3, as DNA: TGTGCCATCGCCCTGGGACAGGGTTTGAAAGAGACCCAGTACTTC. The chain has TRBV10-3 and TRBJ2-5, with TRBD1 matching over 9 bases. This CDR3 has 15 residues. Per the germline V gene, CDR1 is ENHRY and CDR2 is SYGVKD. The junction had 10 bases not matched to a gene; V was cut back by 8 bases and J by 3 bases.

DNA of the CDR3: TGCGCCAGCAGCTTAGGGGGCCAAGAGACCCAGTACTTC. This sequence encodes CASSLGGQETQYF. The chain recombines TRBV5-1 with TRBJ2-5, with D possibly TRBD1 on 6 matching bases. V was pared by 2 bases and J by 1 base, with 6 bases between. The CDR3 sequence is 13 residues long. Germline V gives CDR1 SGHRS, CDR2 YFSETQ. Based on the CDR3 plus reference TRBV5-1 and TRBJ2-5, the full variable domain is KAGVTQTPRYLIKTRGQQVTLSCSPISGHRSVSWYQQTPGQGLQFLFEYFSETQRNKGNFPGRFSGRQFSNSRSEMNVSTLELGDSALYLCASSLGGQETQYFGPGTRLLVL.

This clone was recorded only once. The CDR3 DNA reads as TGCAGTGCTAGAGAAGGGGCGGGCTACACCTTC. This codes for CSAREGAGYTF. The chain combines TRBV20-1 with TRBJ1-2; the D gene is possibly TRBD1 (5 bases). This CDR3 is 11 amino acids long. Trimming removed 0 bases from V and 8 bases from J, with 7 bases in between. CDR1 is DFQATT and CDR2 is SNEGSKA in the germline V gene (reference sequence).

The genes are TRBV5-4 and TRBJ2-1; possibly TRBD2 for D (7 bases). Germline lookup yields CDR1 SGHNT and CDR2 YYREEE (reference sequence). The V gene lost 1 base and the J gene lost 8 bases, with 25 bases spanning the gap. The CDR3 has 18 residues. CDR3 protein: CASSLLTTGRSGNDEQFF. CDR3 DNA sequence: TGTGCCAGCAGCTTGCTCACAACAGGGAGGAGCGGGAACGATGAGCAGTTCTTC.

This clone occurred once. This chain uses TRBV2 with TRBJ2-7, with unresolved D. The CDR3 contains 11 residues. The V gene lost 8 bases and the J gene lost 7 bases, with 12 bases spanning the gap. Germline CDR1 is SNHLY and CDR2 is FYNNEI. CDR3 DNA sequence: TGTGCCAGCCTTCCGGTTGCTGAGCAGTACTTC. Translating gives CASLPVAEQYF. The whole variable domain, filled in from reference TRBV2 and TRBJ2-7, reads EPEVTQTPSHQVTQMGQEVILRCVPISNHLYFYWYRQILGQKVEFLVSFYNNEISEKSEIFDDQFSVERPDGSNFTLKIRSTKLEDSAMYFCASLPVAEQYFGPGTRLTVT.

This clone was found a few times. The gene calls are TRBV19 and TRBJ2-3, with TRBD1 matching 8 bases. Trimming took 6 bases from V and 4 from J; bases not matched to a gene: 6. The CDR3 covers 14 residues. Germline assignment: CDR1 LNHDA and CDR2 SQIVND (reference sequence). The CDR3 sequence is CASRRQGQADTQYF. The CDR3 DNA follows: TGTGCCAGTAGGCGACAGGGGCAAGCAGATACGCAGTATTTT.

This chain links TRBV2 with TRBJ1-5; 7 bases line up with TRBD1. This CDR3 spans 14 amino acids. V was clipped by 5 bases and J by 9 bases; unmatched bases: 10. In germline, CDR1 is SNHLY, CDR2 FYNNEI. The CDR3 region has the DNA TGTGCCAGCAGTACCCGGACAGGTGCTTCGCCCCAGCATTTT. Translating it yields CASSTRTGASPQHF.

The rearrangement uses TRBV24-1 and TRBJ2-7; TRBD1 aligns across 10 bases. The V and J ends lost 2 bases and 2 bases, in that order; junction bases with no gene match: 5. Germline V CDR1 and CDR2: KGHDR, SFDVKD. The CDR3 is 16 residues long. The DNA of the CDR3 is TGTGCCACCAGTGATTCACCGGGACAGGGGACCTACGAGCAGTACTTC. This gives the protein CATSDSPGQGTYEQYF.

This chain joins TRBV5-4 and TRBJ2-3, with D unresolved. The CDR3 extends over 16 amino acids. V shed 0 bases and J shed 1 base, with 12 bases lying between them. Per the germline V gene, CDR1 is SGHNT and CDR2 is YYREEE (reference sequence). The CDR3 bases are TGTGCCAGCAGCTTGGCTCAGAGCGATGGCACAGATACGCAGTATTTT. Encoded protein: CASSLAQSDGTDTQYF. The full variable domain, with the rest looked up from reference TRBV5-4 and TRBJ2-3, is ETGVTQSPTHLIKTRGQQVTLRCSSQSGHNTVSWYQQALGQGPQFIFQYYREEENGRGNFPPRFSGLQFPNYSSELNVNALELDDSALYLCASSLAQSDGTDTQYFGPGTRLTVL.

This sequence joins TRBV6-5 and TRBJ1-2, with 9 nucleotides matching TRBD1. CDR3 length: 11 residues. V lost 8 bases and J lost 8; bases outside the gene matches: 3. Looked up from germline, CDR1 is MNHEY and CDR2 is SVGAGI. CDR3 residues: CASGDRVGYTF. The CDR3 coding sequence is TGTGCCAGCGGGGACAGGGTCGGCTACACCTTC.

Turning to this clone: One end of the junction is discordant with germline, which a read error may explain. CDR3 loop: CASSPGSRSSGANVLTF. The CDR3 coding sequence is TGTGCTAGCAGCCCCGGGTCCCGAAGCTCTGGGGCCAACGTCCTGACTTTC. The gene calls are TRBV7-7 and TRBJ2-6; D call uncertain. The germline V gene encodes CDR1 SSHAT and CDR2 FNYEAQ (reference sequence). The CDR3 covers 17 residues.

DNA of the CDR3: TGTGCCAGTAGTATCTTCGGGACAGGGCTAGGTTCACCCCTCCACTTT. Its translation is CASSIFGTGLGSPLHF. The chain carries TRBV19 and TRBJ1-6; 9 bases are a match to TRBD1. The CDR3 contains 16 residues. Trimming at V came to 3 bases and at J to 9 bases, leaving 9 bases not matched to a gene. The germline gives CDR1 LNHDA, CDR2 SQIVND (reference sequence).

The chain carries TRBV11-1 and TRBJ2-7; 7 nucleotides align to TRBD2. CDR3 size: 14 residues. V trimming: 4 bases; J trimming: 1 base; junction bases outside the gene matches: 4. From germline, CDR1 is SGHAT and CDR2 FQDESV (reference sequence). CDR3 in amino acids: CASSSSGHSYEQYF. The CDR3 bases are TGTGCCAGCAGCTCTAGCGGCCATTCCTACGAGCAGTACTTC. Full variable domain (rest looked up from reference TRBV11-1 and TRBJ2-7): EAEVAQSPRYKITEKSQAVAFWCDPISGHATLYWYRQILGQGPELLVQFQDESVVDDSQLPKDRFSAERLKGVDSTLKIQPAELGDSAMYLCASSSSGHSYEQYFGPGTRLTVT.

In DNA, the CDR3 is TGTGCCAGCAGTACAGGGGTGGAGACCCAGTACTTC. Protein product: CASSTGVETQYF. The J gene is TRBJ2-5, the V gene TRBV6-2 or TRBV6-3; TRBD1 aligns across 7 bases. Germline CDR1 MNHEY, CDR2 SVGEGT. The CDR3 is 12 amino acids. V lost 5 bases and J lost 5; bases outside the gene matches: 2.

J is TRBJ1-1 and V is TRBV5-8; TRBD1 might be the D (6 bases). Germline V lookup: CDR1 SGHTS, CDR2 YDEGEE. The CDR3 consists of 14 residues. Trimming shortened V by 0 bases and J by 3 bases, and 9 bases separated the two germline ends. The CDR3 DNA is TGTGCCAGCAGCTTGGGGCAGGGGTACACTGAAGCTTTCTTT. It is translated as CASSLGQGYTEAFF.

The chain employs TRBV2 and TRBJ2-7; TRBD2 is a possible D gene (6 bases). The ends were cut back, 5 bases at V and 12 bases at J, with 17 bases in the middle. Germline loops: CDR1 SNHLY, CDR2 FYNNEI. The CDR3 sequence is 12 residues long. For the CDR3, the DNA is TGTGCCAGCAGTATTCTGGGAGGAATGGGGTACTTC. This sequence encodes CASSILGGMGYF.

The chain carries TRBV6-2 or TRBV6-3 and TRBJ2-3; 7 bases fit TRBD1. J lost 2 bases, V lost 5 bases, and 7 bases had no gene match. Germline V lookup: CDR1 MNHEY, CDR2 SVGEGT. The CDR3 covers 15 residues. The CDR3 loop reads CASSHRQGPTDTQYF. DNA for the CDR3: TGTGCCAGCAGTCACCGACAGGGCCCCACAGATACGCAGTATTTT.